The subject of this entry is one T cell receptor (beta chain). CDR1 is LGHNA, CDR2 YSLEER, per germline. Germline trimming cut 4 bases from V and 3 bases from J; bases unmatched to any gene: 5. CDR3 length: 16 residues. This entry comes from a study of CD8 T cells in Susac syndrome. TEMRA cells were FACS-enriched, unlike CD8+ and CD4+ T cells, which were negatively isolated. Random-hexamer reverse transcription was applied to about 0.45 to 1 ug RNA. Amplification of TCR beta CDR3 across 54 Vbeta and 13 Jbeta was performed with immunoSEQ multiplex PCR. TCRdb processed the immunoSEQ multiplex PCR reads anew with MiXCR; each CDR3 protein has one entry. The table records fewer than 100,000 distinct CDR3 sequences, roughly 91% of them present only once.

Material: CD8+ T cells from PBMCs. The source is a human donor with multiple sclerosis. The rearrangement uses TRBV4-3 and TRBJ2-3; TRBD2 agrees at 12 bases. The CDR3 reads CASSRQTSGSTDTQYF. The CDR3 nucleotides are TGCGCCAGCAGCCGACAGACTAGCGGGAGTACAGATACGCAGTATTTT.